The present T cell receptor (beta chain) was sequenced within a study of cytomegalovirus exposure and HLA in healthy donors. This CDR3 has 17 residues. J was trimmed by 1 base and V by 0 bases; bases with no gene match: 6. From germline, CDR1 is SGHDN and CDR2 FVKESK. The PCR ran on 60 Vbeta and 13 Jbeta primers. Sequencing used immunoSEQ multiplex PCR; TCRdb keeps in-frame clones, though not all of them. The data include about 46,000 clones; the top ten clones carry more than 0.95%. The sequencing sample was made of PBMCs. The V gene is TRBV14, the J gene TRBJ1-1; 9 nucleotides align to TRBD1. This TCR came from a woman in her thirties or forties in good health and CMV-seronegative. The CDR3 DNA follows: TGTGCCAGCAGCCAAGACCAGGACAGGGGAAGGAACACTGAAGCTTTCTTT. This sequence encodes CASSQDQDRGRNTEAFF.